This T cell receptor beta chain was captured by sequencing in a study of T-cell memory formation after mild COVID-19. Libraries for TCRalpha and TCRbeta carried sample barcodes and unique molecular identifiers via 5'RACE. TCRdb processed the 5' RACE reads anew with MiXCR; each CDR3 protein has one entry. The sample yields 560,000 or so distinct CDR3 sequences, 17% seen once. Study results and caveats: Clones shrinking between day 15 and 85 showed a balanced CD4/CD8 split, and those that grew later tilted toward CD4+. CD4+ contracting clones were found mainly in CM and EM, and CD8+ ones in EMRA.

A few counts support this clonotype. Its antigen is unidentified. This receptor was taken from an adult woman who had mild COVID-19 (a few samples of this study predate the infection). Cell type and time point are not known. Sequenced: PBMCs or a T cell subset sorted from them (not recorded which).

This chain's CDR3 is CSVEDSRGWTGELFF. DNA of the CDR3: TGCAGCGTTGAAGATAGCAGGGGGTGGACCGGGGAGCTGTTTTTT. This chain joins TRBV29-1 and TRBJ2-2; TRBD1 agrees at 7 bases. CDR1 is SQVTM and CDR2 is ANQGSEA in the germline V gene. There are 15 residues in the CDR3. With 0 bases clipped from V and 5 bases from J, the junction kept 6 bases outside the gene matches.